These 10 T cell receptor beta chains were sequenced from one sample in a study of blood T cell repertoires in COVID-19 (TCRdb year 2020). Library preparation was by the immunoSEQ multiplex PCR assay. The source is immuneACCESS, and TCRdb retained only in-frame sequences with V and J called. Part of the clones is not carried over; for the studies checked, unresolved V genes explain less than half of this, and the remainder is unexplained. Present in this sample are 210,000 or so clones, roughly 87% of which were seen just once. The ten largest clones represent 1.9% of the sample. Sequenced sample: peripheral blood. The source of these receptors is a man in his forties or fifties with active or convalescent COVID-19.

The rearrangement joins TRBV7-9 to TRBJ2-5; a weak D match, TRBD2 (5 bases). Trimming pared 1 base from V and 2 bases from J, leaving 8 bases between. CDR1 and CDR2 from the germline V gene are SEHNR and FQNEAQ (reference sequence). This CDR3 has 14 residues. CDR3 nucleotide sequence: TGTGCCAGCAGCTTAGACGGGGTGCAAGAGACCCAGTACTTC. Translation: CASSLDGVQETQYF.

The chain recombines TRBV28 with TRBJ2-7; a possible D gene is TRBD2 (6 bases). This CDR3 contains 14 residues. Trimming removed 3 bases from V and 7 bases from J, with 16 bases in between. CDR1 and CDR2 from the germline V gene are MDHEN and SYDVKM. The CDR3 DNA reads as TGTGCCAGCAGTTTCGGGACTGGGCTCGGGGAGCAGTACTTC. It is translated as CASSFGTGLGEQYF.

The rearrangement joins TRBV7-9 to TRBJ1-2, with D hard to call. The CDR3 contains 12 residues. V lost 8 bases to trimming and J lost 2 bases, with 9 bases between them. CDR1 SEHNR and CDR2 FQNEAQ come from the germline V gene (reference sequence). DNA for the CDR3: TGTGCCAGCTCCCCGGGGAACTATGGCTACACCTTC. The encoded protein is CASSPGNYGYTF.

This clone was picked up one time. The V gene is TRBV5-5, the J gene TRBJ2-1; the match to TRBD1 covers 7 bases. The germline V gene has CDR1 SGHKS and CDR2 YYEKEE (reference sequence). V was pared by 0 bases and J by 6 bases, with 9 bases of the junction left unmatched. The CDR3 has 16 amino acids. The CDR3 region is CASSLGGGQLINEQFF. CDR3 sequence (DNA): TGTGCCAGCAGCTTGGGAGGGGGACAGCTAATCAATGAGCAGTTCTTC.

The rearrangement uses TRBV12-3 or TRBV12-4 and TRBJ2-1, with TRBD2 matching 8 bases. This CDR3 is built from 13 residues. Unmatched junction bases numbered 7, after V lost 8 bases and J lost 7 bases. CDR3 DNA sequence: TGTGCCAGCCGTAAAGCGGGGGTTAATGAGCAGTTCTTC. Translating it yields CASRKAGVNEQFF.

The chain joins TRBV6-6 to TRBJ2-1; TRBD2 matches 7 bases. Germline lookup yields CDR1 MNHNY and CDR2 SVGAGI (reference sequence). The CDR3 covers 16 residues. V was pared by 6 bases and J by 3 bases, with 11 bases of the junction left unmatched. CDR3 sequence (DNA): TGTGCCAGCAGGCCCTCTGTGGGCGGGAGCTACAATGAGCAGTTCTTC. Its protein product is CASRPSVGGSYNEQFF.

This clone occurred once. V is TRBV4-2 and J is TRBJ1-2; D is possibly TRBD1 (6 bases). V dropped 1 base and J dropped 8 bases, with 20 bases sitting between them. Germline loops: CDR1 LGHNA, CDR2 YNFKEQ. The CDR3 has 16 residues. This chain's CDR3 is CASSQVGGDSVGGYTF. CDR3 DNA: TGTGCCAGCAGCCAAGTAGGGGGTGACAGTGTTGGCGGCTACACCTTC.

The V gene is TRBV10-3, the J gene TRBJ1-1, with 11 bases that match TRBD1. The CDR3 is 16 amino acids. After removal of 2 bases from V and 5 bases from J, the junction contained 7 bases not matched to a gene. Germline V gene sequence: CDR1 ENHRY, CDR2 SYGVKD. For the CDR3, the DNA is TGTGCCATCAGTGAGGGACAGGGGGCTTCGGGAACTGAAGCTTTCTTT. Translated: CAISEGQGASGTEAFF.

The chain is built from TRBV19 and TRBJ2-1; D is unclear. Trimming pared 7 bases from V and 0 bases from J, leaving 13 bases between. CDR1 is LNHDA, CDR2 SQIVND, per germline (reference sequence). The CDR3 spans 15 residues. The CDR3 is CASTDDMGSYNEQFF. The CDR3 coding sequence is TGTGCCAGTACGGATGACATGGGCTCCTACAATGAGCAGTTCTTC.

This clone was seen a few times. This sequence joins TRBV9 and TRBJ1-1; 11 bases agree with TRBD1. This CDR3 contains 15 residues. V shed 4 bases, J shed 8 bases, and the junction held 10 bases outside the gene matches. Germline V gene sequence: CDR1 SGDLS, CDR2 YYNGEE. CDR3 region: CASSPRTGGAGEAFF. CDR3 DNA: TGTGCCAGCAGCCCGCGGACAGGGGGCGCAGGCGAAGCTTTCTTT. The whole variable domain, filled in from reference TRBV9 and TRBJ1-1, reads DSGVTQTPKHLITATGQRVTLRCSPRSGDLSVYWYQQSLDQGLQFLIQYYNGEERAKGNILERFSAQQFPDLHSELNLSSLELGDSALYFCASSPRTGGAGEAFFGQGTRLTVV.